This T cell receptor (beta chain) was sequenced for a study of blood T cell repertoires in COVID-19. Across the whole study: Samples of COVID-19 (acute and convalescent) were obtained from the United States, Italy and Spain. In each case, the material was cDNA or gDNA derived from T cells, B-cell-depleted T cells, or PBMCs.

V shed 1 base, J shed 5 bases, and the junction held 4 bases outside the gene matches. Per the germline V gene, CDR1 is SEHNR and CDR2 is FQNEAQ (reference sequence). This CDR3 has 15 residues. In the authors' methods: Estimated nucleated cell counts came from reference gene primer amplification. Generated by immunoSEQ multiplex PCR, the TCRdb table keeps only in-frame clones and is missing some. That table is the source of V, J and clone size, and D and trimming were worked out from the DNA. Found here are about 260,000 clones, approximately 80% of them singletons; the top ten hold 4.2%. This clone was observed a few times.

V and J are TRBV7-9 and TRBJ2-1; TRBD2 aligns across 8 bases. Material: peripheral blood. The sequence derives from a man between 60 and 75 years old with acute or convalescent COVID-19. The CDR3 DNA sequence: TGTGCCAGCAGCTTAGAGGGACTAGGGAACAATGAGCAGTTCTTC. It specifies CASSLEGLGNNEQFF.